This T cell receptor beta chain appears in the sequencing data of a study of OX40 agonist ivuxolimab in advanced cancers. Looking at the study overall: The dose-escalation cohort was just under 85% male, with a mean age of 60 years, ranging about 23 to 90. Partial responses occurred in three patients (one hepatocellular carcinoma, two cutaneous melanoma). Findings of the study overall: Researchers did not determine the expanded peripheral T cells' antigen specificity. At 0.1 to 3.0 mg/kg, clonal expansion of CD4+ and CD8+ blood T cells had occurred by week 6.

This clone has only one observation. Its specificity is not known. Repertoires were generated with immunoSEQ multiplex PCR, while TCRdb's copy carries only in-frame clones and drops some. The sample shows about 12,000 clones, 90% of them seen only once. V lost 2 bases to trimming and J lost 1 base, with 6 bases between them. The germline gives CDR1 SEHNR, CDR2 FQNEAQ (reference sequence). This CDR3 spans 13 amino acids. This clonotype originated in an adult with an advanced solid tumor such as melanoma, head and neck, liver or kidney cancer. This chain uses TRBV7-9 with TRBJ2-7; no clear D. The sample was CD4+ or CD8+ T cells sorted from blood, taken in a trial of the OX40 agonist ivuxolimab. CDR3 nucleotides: TGTGCCAGCAGCTTAAGTCCGTCCTACGAGCAGTACTTC. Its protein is CASSLSPSYEQYF.